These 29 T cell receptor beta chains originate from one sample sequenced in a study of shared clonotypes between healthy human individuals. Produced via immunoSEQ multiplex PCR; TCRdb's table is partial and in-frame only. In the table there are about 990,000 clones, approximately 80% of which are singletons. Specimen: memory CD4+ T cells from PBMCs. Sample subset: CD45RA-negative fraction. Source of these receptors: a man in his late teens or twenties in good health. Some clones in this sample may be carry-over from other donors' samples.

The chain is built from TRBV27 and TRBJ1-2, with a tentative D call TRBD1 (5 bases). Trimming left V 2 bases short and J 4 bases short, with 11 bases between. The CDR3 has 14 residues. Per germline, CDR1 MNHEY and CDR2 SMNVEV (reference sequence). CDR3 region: CASSLQGGLYGYTF. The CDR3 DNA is TGTGCCAGCAGTTTACAGGGAGGTCTCTATGGCTACACCTTC.

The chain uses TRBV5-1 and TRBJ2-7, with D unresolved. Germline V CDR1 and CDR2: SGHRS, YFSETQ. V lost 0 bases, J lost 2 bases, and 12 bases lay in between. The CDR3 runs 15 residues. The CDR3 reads CASSLAGTQTYEQYF. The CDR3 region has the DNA TGCGCCAGCAGCTTGGCGGGCACCCAGACCTACGAGCAGTACTTC.

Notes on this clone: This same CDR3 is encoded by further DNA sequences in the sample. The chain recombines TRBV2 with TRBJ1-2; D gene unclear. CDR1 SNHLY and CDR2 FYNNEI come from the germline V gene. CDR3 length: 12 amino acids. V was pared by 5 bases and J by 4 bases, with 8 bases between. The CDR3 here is CASSPQGYGYTF. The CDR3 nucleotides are TGTGCCAGCAGTCCCCAAGGCTATGGCTACACCTTC.

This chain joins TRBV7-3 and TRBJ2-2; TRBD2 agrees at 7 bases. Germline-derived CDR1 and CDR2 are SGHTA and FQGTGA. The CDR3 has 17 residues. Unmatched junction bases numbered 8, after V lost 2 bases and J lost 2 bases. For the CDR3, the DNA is TGTGCCAGCAGCTTATATGGTGGGAGGGTAAACACCGGGGAGCTGTTTTTT. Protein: CASSLYGGRVNTGELFF.

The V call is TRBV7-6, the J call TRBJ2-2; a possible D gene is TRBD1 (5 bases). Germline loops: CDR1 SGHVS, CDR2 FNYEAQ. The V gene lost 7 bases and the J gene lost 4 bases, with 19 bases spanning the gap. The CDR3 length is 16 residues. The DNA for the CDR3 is TGTGCCAGCAACGACGACAGTGGGATTGGCACCGGGGAGCTGTTTTTT. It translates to CASNDDSGIGTGELFF.

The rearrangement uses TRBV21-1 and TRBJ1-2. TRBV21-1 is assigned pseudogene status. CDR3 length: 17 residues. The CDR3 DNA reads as TGTGCCAGCAGCAAAGTCCCGGTTTGTGGGGAGCACTATGGCTACACCTTC. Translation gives CASSKVPVCGEHYGYTF.

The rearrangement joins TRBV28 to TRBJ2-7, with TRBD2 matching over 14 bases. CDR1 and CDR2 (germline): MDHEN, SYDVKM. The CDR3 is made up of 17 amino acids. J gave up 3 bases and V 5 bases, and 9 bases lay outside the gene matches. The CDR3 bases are TGTGCCAGCAGTCACAAGGGACTAGCGGGAGTTAGCTACGAGCAGTACTTC. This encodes CASSHKGLAGVSYEQYF.

The CDR3 loop reads CASSYSGTGTAHF. In DNA, the CDR3 is TGTGCCAGCAGTTACTCCGGGACAGGGACCGCGCATTTT. V is TRBV6-6 and J is TRBJ1-5, with TRBD1 matching 9 bases. This CDR3 contains 13 residues. The germline gives CDR1 MNHNY, CDR2 SVGAGI (reference sequence). The J segment lost 15 bases and the V segment lost 0 bases, leaving 6 bases of the junction unmatched.

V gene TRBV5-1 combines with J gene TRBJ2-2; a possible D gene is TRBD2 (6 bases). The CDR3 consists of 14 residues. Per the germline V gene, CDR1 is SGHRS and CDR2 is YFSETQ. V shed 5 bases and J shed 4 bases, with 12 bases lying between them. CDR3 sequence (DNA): TGCGCCAGCAGGGGTAGCGGAATCACCGGGGAGCTGTTTTTT. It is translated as CASRGSGITGELFF.

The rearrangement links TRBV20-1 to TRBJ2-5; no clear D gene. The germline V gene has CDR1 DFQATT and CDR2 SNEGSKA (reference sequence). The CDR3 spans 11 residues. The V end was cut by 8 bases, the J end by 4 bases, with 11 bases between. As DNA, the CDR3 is TGCAGTAAAGGGTATCGAGAGACCCAGTACTTC. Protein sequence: CSKGYRETQYF.

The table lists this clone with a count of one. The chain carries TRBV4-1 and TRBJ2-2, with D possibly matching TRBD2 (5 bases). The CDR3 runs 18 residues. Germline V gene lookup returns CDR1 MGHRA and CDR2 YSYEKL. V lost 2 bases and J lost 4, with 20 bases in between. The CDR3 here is CASSQNGVRDSGTGELFF. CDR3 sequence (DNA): TGCGCCAGCAGCCAAAACGGGGTCCGAGACTCAGGCACCGGGGAGCTGTTTTTT.

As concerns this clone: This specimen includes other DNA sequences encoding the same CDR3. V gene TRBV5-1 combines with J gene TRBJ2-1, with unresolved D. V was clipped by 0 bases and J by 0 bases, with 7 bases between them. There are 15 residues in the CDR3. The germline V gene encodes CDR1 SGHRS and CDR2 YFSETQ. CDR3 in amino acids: CASSLEVSSYNEQFF. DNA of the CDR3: TGCGCCAGCAGCTTGGAGGTGAGCTCCTACAATGAGCAGTTCTTC.

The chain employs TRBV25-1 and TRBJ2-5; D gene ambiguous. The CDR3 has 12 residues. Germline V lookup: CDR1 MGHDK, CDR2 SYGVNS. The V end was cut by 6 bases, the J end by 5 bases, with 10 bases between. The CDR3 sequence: CASSIIGETQYF. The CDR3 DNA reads TGTGCCAGCAGCATCATAGGGGAGACCCAGTACTTC.

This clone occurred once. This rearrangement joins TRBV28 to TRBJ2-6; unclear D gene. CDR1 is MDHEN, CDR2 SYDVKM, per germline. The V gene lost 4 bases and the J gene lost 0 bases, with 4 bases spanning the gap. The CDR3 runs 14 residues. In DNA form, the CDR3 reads TGTGCCAGCAGTTCAGGCTCTGGGGCCAACGTCCTGACTTTC. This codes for CASSSGSGANVLTF.

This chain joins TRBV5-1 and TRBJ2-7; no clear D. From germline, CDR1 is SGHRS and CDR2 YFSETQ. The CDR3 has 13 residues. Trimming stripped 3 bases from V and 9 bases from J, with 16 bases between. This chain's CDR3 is CASSSISLSGQYF. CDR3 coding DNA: TGCGCCAGCAGCTCTATCTCCCTATCTGGGCAGTACTTC. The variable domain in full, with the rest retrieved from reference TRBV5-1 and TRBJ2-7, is KAGVTQTPRYLIKTRGQQVTLSCSPISGHRSVSWYQQTPGQGLQFLFEYFSETQRNKGNFPGRFSGRQFSNSRSEMNVSTLELGDSALYLCASSSISLSGQYFGPGTRLTVT.

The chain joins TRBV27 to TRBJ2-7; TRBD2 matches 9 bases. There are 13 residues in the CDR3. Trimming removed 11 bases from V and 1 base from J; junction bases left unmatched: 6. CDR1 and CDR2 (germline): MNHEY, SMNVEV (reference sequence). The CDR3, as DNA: TGTGCCCGCCCCAGCGGGAGGTCCTACGAGCAGTACTTC. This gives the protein CARPSGRSYEQYF.

The CDR3 DNA is TGTGCCAGCAGTGAGGACGGGGGCGCAGGAGAGACCCAGTACTTC. Its translation: CASSEDGGAGETQYF. This chain connects TRBV2 to TRBJ2-5; TRBD1 or TRBD2 may be the D gene (6 bases each). Germline lookup yields CDR1 SNHLY and CDR2 FYNNEI. Trimming stripped 3 bases from V and 4 bases from J, with 15 bases between. This CDR3 has 15 amino acids. Full variable domain (remainder filled in from reference TRBV2 and TRBJ2-5): EPEVTQTPSHQVTQMGQEVILRCVPISNHLYFYWYRQILGQKVEFLVSFYNNEISEKSEIFDDQFSVERPDGSNFTLKIRSTKLEDSAMYFCASSEDGGAGETQYFGPGTRLLVL.

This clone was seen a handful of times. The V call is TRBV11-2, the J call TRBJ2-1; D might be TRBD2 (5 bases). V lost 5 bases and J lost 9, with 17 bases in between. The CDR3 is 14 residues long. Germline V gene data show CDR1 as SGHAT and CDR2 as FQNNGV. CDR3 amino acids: CASSGLQLVGEQFF. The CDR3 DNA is TGTGCCAGCAGCGGATTACAACTAGTCGGTGAGCAGTTCTTC.

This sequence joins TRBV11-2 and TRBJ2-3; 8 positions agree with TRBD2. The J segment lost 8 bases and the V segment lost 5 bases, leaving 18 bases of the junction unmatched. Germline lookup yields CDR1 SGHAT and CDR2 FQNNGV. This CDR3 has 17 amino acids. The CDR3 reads CASSQTPTREVRSTQYF. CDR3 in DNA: TGTGCCAGCAGCCAAACCCCCACGCGGGAGGTAAGAAGTACGCAGTATTTT. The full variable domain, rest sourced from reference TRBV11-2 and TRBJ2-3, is EAGVAQSPRYKIIEKRQSVAFWCNPISGHATLYWYQQILGQGPKLLIQFQNNGVVDDSQLPKDRFSAERLKGVDSTLKIQPAKLEDSAVYLCASSQTPTREVRSTQYFGPGTRLTVL.

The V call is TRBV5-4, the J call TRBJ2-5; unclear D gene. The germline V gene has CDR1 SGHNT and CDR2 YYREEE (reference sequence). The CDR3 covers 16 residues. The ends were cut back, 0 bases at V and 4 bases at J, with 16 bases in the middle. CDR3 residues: CASSLGAGATIETQYF. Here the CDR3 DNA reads TGTGCCAGCAGCTTGGGGGCAGGAGCCACAATAGAGACCCAGTACTTC.

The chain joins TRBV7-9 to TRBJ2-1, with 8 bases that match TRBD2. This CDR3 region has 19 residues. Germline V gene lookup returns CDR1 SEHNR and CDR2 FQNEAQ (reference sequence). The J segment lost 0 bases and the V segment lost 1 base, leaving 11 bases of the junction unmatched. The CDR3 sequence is CASSLVVISGASSYNEQFF. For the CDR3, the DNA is TGTGCCAGCAGCTTAGTGGTCATTAGCGGGGCCAGCTCCTACAATGAGCAGTTCTTC.

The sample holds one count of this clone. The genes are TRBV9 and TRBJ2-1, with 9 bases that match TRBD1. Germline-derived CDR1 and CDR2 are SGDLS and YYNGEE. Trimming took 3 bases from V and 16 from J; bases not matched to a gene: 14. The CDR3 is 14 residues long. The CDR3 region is CASSAREWTGEAFF. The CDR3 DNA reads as TGTGCCAGCAGCGCACGGGAGTGGACAGGGGAGGCTTTCTTC.

CDR3 loop: CASSSSGTGFLKAFF. The CDR3 DNA follows: TGTGCCAGCAGCTCTTCCGGGACAGGGTTTCTGAAAGCTTTCTTT. J is TRBJ1-1 and V is TRBV7-9; TRBD1 aligns across 9 bases. Germline V gives CDR1 SEHNR, CDR2 FQNEAQ (reference sequence). The CDR3 runs to 15 residues. Trimming removed 4 bases from V and 9 bases from J; junction bases left unmatched: 12. Supplemented by reference TRBV7-9 and TRBJ1-1, the full variable domain reads DTGVSQNPRHKITKRGQNVTFRCDPISEHNRLYWYRQTLGQGPEFLTYFQNEAQLEKSRLLSDRFSAERPKGSFSTLEIQRTEQGDSAMYLCASSSSGTGFLKAFFGQGTRLTVV.

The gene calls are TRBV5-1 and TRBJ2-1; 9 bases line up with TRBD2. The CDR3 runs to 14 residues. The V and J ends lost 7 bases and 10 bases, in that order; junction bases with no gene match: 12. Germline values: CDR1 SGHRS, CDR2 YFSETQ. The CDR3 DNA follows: TGCGCCAGCGTCCCCGGGACTAGCAATTCCGAGCAGTTCTTC. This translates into CASVPGTSNSEQFF.

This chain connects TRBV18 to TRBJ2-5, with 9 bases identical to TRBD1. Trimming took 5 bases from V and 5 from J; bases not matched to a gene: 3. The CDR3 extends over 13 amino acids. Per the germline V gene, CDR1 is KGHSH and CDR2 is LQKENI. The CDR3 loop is CASSSGTGETQYF. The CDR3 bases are TGTGCCAGCTCATCCGGGACAGGGGAGACCCAGTACTTC.

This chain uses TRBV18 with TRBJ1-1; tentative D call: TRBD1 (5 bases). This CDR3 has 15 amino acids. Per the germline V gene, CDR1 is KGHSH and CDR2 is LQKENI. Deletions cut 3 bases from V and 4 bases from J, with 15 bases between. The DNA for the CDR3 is TGTGCCAGCTCACCCCTAGCGGGACCGACCACTGAAGCTTTCTTT. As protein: CASSPLAGPTTEAFF.

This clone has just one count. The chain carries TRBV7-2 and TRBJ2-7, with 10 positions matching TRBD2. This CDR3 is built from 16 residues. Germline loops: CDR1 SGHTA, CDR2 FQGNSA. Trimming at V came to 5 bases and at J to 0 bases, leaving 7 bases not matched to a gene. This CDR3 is CASSTQGLAFSYEQYF. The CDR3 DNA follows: TGTGCCAGCAGCACACAGGGACTAGCGTTCTCCTACGAGCAGTACTTC.

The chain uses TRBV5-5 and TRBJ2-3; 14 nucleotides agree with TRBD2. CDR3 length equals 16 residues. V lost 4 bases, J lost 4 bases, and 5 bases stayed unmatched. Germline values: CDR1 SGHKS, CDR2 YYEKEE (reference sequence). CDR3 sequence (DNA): TGTGCCAGCAGCCAGGGGACTAGCGGGAGCTCAGATACGCAGTATTTT. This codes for CASSQGTSGSSDTQYF.

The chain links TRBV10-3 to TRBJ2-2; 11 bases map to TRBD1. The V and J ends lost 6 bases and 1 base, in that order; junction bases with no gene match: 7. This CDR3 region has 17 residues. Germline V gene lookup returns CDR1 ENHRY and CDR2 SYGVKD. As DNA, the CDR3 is TGTGCCATCAGGGATCCGGGACAGGGGGGGAACACCGGGGAGCTGTTTTTT. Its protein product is CAIRDPGQGGNTGELFF.